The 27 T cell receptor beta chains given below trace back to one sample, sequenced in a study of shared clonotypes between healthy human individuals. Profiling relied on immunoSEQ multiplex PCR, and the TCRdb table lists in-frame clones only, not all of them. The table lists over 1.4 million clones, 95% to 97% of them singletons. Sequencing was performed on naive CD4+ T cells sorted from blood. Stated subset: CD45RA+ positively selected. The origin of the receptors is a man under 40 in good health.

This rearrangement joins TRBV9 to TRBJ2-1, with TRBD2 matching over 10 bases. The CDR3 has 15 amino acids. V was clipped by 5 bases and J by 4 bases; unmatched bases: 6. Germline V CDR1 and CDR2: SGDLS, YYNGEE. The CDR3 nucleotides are TGTGCCAGCAGTCCTAGCGGGAGATTTTACAATGAGCAGTTCTTC. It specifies CASSPSGRFYNEQFF.

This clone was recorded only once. The CDR3 loop reads CASSVGGPGAQYF. CDR3 in DNA: TGTGCCAGCAGTGTGGGGGGACCTGGGGCCCAGTACTTC. The V and J genes are TRBV2 and TRBJ2-5; D is perhaps TRBD2 (6 bases). V dropped 4 bases and J dropped 9 bases, with 15 bases sitting between them. Germline-derived CDR1 and CDR2 are SNHLY and FYNNEI. This CDR3 is 13 amino acids long.

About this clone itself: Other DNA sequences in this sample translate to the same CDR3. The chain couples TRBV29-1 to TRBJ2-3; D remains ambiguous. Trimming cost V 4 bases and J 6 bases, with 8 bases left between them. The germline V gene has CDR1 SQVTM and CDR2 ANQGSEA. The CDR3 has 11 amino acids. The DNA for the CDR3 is TGCAGCGTTGGTAGTTCGGATACGCAGTATTTT. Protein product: CSVGSSDTQYF.

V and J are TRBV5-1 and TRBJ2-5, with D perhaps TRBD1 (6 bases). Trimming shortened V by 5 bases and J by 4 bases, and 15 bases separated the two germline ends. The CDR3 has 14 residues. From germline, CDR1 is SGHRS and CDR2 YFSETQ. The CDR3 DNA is TGCGCCAGCAGTCCCCGGGACATCCGAGAGACCCAGTACTTC. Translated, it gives CASSPRDIRETQYF.

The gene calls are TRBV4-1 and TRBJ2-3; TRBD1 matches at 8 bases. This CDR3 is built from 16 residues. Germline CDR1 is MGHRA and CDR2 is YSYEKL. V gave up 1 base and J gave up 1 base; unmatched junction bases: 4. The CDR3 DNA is TGCGCCAGCAGCCAAGCTCAGGGGGCCGGCACAGATACGCAGTATTTT. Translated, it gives CASSQAQGAGTDTQYF.

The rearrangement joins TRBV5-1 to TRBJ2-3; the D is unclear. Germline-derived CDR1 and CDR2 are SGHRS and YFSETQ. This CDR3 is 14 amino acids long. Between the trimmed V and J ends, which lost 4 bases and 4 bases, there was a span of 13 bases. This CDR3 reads CASSITVVPDTQYF. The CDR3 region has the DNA TGCGCCAGCAGCATAACAGTTGTCCCAGATACGCAGTATTTT.

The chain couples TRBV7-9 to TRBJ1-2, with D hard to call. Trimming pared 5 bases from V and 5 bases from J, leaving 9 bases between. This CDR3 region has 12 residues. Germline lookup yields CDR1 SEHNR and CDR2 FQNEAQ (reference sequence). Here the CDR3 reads CASSGRGYGYTF. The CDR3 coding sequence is TGTGCCAGCAGCGGACGTGGGTATGGCTACACCTTC.

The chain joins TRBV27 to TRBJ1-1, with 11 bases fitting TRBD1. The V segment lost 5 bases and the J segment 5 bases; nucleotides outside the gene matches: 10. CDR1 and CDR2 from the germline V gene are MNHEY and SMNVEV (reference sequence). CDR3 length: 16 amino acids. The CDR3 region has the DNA TGTGCCAGCAGTCCACGGACAGGGGGCGGTAGGACTGAAGCTTTCTTT. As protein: CASSPRTGGGRTEAFF.

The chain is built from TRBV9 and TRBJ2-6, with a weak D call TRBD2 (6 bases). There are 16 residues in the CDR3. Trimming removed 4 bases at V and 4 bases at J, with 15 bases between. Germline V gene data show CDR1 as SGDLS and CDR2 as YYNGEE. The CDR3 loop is CASSPHVRGGANVLTF. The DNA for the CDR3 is TGTGCCAGCAGCCCTCATGTGCGGGGAGGGGCCAACGTCCTGACTTTC.

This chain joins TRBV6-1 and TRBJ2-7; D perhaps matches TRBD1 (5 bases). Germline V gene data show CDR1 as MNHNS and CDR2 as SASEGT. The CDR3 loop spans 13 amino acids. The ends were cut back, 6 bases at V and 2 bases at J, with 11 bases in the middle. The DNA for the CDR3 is TGTGCCAGCAGGGTTGGGGCCGCCTACGAGCAGTACTTC. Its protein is CASRVGAAYEQYF.

The CDR3 bases are TGTGCCAGCAGCTTACTTGCCGGGACGGACAACACCGGGGAGCTGTTTTTT. This translates into CASSLLAGTDNTGELFF. The rearrangement links TRBV11-2 to TRBJ2-2, with D perhaps being TRBD1 or TRBD2 (5 bases each). CDR3 length equals 17 residues. Trimming shortened V by 2 bases and J by 2 bases, and 15 bases separated the two germline ends. Looked up from germline, CDR1 is SGHAT and CDR2 is FQNNGV.

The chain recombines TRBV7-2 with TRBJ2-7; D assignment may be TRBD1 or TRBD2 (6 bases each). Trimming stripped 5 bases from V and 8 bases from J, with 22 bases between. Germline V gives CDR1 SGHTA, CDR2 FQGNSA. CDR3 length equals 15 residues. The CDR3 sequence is CASSPGGRGLQQQYF. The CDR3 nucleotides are TGTGCCAGCAGCCCCGGGGGACGGGGGCTCCAGCAGCAGTACTTC.

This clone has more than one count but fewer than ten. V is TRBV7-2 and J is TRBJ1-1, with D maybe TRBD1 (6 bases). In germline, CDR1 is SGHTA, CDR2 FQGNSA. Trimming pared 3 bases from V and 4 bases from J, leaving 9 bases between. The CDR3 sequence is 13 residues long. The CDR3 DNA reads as TGTGCCAGCAGCTTTGGCAGGGGCACTGAAGCTTTCTTT. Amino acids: CASSFGRGTEAFF.

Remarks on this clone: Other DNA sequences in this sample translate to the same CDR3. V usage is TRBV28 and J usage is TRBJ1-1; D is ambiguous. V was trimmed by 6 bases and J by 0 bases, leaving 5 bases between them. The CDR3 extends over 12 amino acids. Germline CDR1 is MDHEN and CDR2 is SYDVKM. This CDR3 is CASRPLNTEAFF. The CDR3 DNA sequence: TGTGCCAGCAGACCCCTGAACACTGAAGCTTTCTTT. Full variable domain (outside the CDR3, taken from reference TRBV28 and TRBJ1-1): DVKVTQSSRYLVKRTGEKVFLECVQDMDHENMFWYRQDPGLGLRLIYFSYDVKMKEKGDIPEGYSVSREKKERFSLILESASTNQTSMYLCASRPLNTEAFFGQGTRLTVV.

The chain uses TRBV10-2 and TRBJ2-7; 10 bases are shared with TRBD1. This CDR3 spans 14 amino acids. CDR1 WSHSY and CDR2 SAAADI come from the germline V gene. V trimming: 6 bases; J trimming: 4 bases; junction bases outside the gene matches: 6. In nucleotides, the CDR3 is TGCGCCAGCAGCGCCGGGACAGGGGCATACGAGCAGTACTTC. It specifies CASSAGTGAYEQYF.

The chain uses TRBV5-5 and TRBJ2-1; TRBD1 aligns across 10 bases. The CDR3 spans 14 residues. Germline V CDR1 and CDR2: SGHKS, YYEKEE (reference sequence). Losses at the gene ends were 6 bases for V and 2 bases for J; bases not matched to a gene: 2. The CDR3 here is CASIGQGAYNEQFF. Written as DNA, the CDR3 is TGTGCCAGCATCGGACAGGGGGCCTACAATGAGCAGTTCTTC.

The chain's CDR3 is CASSARGESTDTQYF. Written as DNA, the CDR3 is TGTGCCAGCAGCGCGCGGGGGGAGTCCACAGATACGCAGTATTTT. V and J are TRBV9 and TRBJ2-3; 8 nucleotides agree with TRBD2. The CDR3 length is 15 residues. CDR1 SGDLS and CDR2 YYNGEE come from the germline V gene. J lost 2 bases, V lost 3 bases, and 5 bases had no gene match. Variable domain in full (rest from reference TRBV9 and TRBJ2-3): DSGVTQTPKHLITATGQRVTLRCSPRSGDLSVYWYQQSLDQGLQFLIQYYNGEERAKGNILERFSAQQFPDLHSELNLSSLELGDSALYFCASSARGESTDTQYFGPGTRLTVL.

CDR3 protein: CASSESFGTGFYGYTF. Here the CDR3 DNA reads TGTGCCAGCAGTGAATCTTTCGGGACAGGATTTTATGGCTACACCTTC. The J gene is TRBJ1-2, the V gene TRBV25-1, with 8 bases that match TRBD1. The CDR3 sequence is 16 residues long. The V and J ends lost 1 base and 5 bases, in that order; junction bases with no gene match: 9. The germline V gene has CDR1 MGHDK and CDR2 SYGVNS.

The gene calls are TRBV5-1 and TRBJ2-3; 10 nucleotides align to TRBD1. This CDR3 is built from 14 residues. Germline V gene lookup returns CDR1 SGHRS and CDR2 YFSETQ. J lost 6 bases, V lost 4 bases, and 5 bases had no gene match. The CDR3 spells CASSRDRGKDTQYF. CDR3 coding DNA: TGCGCCAGCAGCCGGGACAGGGGAAAGGATACGCAGTATTTT.

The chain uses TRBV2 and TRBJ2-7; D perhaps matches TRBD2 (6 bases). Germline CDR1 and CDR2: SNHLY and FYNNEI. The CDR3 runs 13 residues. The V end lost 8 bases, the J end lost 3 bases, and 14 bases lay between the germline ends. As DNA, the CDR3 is TGTGCCAGCGCTGGCGTGGGGGGCTACGAGCAGTACTTC. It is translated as CASAGVGGYEQYF.

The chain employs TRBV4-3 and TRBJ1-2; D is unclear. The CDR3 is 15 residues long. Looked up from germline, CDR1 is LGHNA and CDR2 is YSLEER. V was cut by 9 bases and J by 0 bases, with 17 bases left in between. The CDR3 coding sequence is TGCGCCAGTAAAGGATGGGCAGCTACTAACTATGGCTACACCTTC. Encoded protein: CASKGWAATNYGYTF.

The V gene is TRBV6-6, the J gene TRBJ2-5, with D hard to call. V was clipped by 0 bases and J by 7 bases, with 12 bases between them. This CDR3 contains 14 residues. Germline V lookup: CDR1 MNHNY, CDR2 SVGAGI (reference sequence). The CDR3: CASSYSRLRGTQYF. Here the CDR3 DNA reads TGTGCCAGCAGTTACTCGCGGCTTAGAGGGACCCAGTACTTC.

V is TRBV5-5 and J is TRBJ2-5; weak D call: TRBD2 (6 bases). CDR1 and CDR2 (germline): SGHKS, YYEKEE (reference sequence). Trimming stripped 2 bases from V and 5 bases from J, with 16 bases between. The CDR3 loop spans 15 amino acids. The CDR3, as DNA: TGTGCCAGCAGCTTTTTGTGGGGAAGCGGGGAGACCCAGTACTTC. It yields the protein CASSFLWGSGETQYF. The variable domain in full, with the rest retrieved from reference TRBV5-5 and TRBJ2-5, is DAGVTQSPTHLIKTRGQQVTLRCSPISGHKSVSWYQQVLGQGPQFIFQYYEKEERGRGNFPDRFSARQFPNYSSELNVNALLLGDSALYLCASSFLWGSGETQYFGPGTRLLVL.

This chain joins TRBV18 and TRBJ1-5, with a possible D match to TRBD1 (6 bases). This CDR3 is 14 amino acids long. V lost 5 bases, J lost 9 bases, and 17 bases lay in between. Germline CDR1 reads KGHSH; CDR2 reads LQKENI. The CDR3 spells CASSTDSQIMPQHF. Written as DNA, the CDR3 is TGTGCCAGCTCAACGGACAGCCAAATTATGCCCCAGCATTTT.

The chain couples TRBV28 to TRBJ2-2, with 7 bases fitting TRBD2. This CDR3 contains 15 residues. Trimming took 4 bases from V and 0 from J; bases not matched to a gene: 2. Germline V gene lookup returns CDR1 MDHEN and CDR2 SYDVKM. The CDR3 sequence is CASSSSGTNTGELFF. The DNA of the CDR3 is TGTGCCAGCAGTTCCAGCGGGACGAACACCGGGGAGCTGTTTTTT.

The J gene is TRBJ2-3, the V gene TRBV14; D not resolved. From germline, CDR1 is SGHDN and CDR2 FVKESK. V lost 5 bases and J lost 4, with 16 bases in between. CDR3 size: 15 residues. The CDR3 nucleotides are TGTGCCAGCAGCGTTCGATCTCCTGGGGCAGATACGCAGTATTTT. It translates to CASSVRSPGADTQYF.

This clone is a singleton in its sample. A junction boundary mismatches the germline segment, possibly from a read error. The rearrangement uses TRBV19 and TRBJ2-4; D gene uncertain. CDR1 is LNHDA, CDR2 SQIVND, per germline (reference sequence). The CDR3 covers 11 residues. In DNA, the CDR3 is TGTGCCAGTAGGGGTGGGCCCGGATTTGACTTC. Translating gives CASRGGPGFDF.